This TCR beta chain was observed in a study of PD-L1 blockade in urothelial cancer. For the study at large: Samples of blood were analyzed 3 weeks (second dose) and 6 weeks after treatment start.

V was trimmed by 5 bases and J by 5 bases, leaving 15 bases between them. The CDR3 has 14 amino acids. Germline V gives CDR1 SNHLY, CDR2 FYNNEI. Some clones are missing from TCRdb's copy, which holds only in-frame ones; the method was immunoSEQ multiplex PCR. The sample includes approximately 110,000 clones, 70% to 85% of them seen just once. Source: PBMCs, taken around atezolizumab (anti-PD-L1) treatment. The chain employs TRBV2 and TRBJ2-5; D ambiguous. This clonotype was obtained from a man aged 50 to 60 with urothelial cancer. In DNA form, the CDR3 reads TGTGCCAGCAGTCGACGGTGGGCTGGGGAGACCCAGTACTTC. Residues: CASSRRWAGETQYF.